The 5 T cell receptor beta chains below come from one sample, sequenced in a study of regulatory T cells in long-lasting Graves disease. Assembly of TCR beta libraries relied on iRepertoire HTBI primers together with Arm-PCR of CDR3 regions. TCRdb re-derived calls from the multiplex PCR reads in MiXCR, one entry per CDR3 protein. The sample lists roughly 400,000 distinct CDR3 sequences, 21% occurring once. Time point given: persistent/refractory GD, antithyroid drugs over 5 years with positive TRAb. TCR sequences were obtained from RNA taken from PBMCs. Specimen: peripheral blood mononuclear cells (PBMCs), collected when the disease was refractory, from a patient treated with antithyroid drugs. The receptors were sampled from a female donor with Graves disease.

Concerning this clonotype: A much larger clone differs from this one at a single base, so this may be a read error. The chain employs TRBV29-1 and TRBJ2-7; tentatively, D is TRBD2 (5 bases). Trimming removed 4 bases from V and 6 bases from J, with 16 bases in between. In germline, CDR1 is SQVTM, CDR2 ANQGSEA. This CDR3 has 13 residues. Here the CDR3 reads CSVVESLASEQYF. The DNA of the CDR3 is TGCAGCGTTGTAGAATCGCTAGCTAGCGAGCAGTACTTC.

The chain carries TRBV4-1 and TRBJ2-5; 14 bases fit TRBD2. V was pared by 0 bases and J by 5 bases, with 11 bases of the junction left unmatched. This CDR3 contains 19 residues. CDR1 is MGHRA, CDR2 YSYEKL, per germline. CDR3: CASSQDSGGLAGVEETQYF. CDR3 bases: TGCGCCAGCAGCCAAGATTCGGGGGGACTAGCGGGAGTGGAGGAGACCCAGTACTTC.

This clonotype was detected many times. The chain carries TRBV5-1 and TRBJ1-1, with D uncertain. The CDR3 contains 12 residues. The germline V gene has CDR1 SGHRS and CDR2 YFSETQ. With 4 bases removed from V and 1 base from J, the gap between germline ends came to 5 bases. This CDR3 reads CASSRSNTEAFF. In nucleotides, the CDR3 is TGCGCCAGCAGCAGATCGAACACTGAAGCTTTCTTT.

The rearrangement uses TRBV28 and TRBJ2-3; 9 nucleotides align to TRBD2. The CDR3 totals 13 residues. Germline CDR1 is MDHEN and CDR2 is SYDVKM. With V trimmed by 8 bases and J by 6 bases, 6 bases remained unmatched. In nucleotides, the CDR3 is TGTGCCAGCGGTAGCGGGAGAAGTGATACGCAGTATTTT. Protein product: CASGSGRSDTQYF.

V usage is TRBV7-3 and J usage is TRBJ2-2; 7 nucleotides match TRBD2. Germline loops: CDR1 SGHTA, CDR2 FQGTGA. With 5 bases clipped from V and 4 bases from J, the junction kept 7 bases outside the gene matches. The CDR3 extends over 15 amino acids. The chain's CDR3 is CASSPSAGSTGELFF. As DNA, the CDR3 is TGTGCCAGCAGCCCATCAGCGGGGTCCACCGGGGAGCTGTTTTTT.